A selection of T cell receptor beta chains follows, all from one sample in a study of T cell responses to AZD1222 COVID-19 vaccine. Libraries were prepared by immunoSEQ multiplex PCR; TCRdb keeps only in-frame clonotypes and omits some of them. The sample holds about 180,000 clones; approximately 86% are singletons and the top ten take approximately 8%. The sequenced sample was peripheral blood, obtained on day 0 of AZD1222 vaccination. The source of these receptors is an adult in good health. The CDR3 runs from the conserved cysteine through the conserved F or W. D genes are given only for firm matches. Expanded clones get a size class; other rows say once, few or many, or leave the size out.

V	J	size	D	CDR3	DNA
TRBV11-3	TRBJ2-3	-	TRBD2	CASSSQRDERDTQYF	TGTGCCAGCAGCTCCCAGCGGGATGAGAGAGATACGCAGTATTTT
TRBV2	TRBJ1-2	-	-	CASSELYGYTF	TGTGCCAGCAGTGAATTATATGGCTACACCTTC
TRBV3-1/TRBV3-2	TRBJ2-7	-	TRBD2	CASSTLGGSLSYEQYF	TGTGCCAGCAGCACCCTGGGGGGGTCACTCTCCTACGAGCAGTACTTC
TRBV4-2	TRBJ1-6	-	-	CASSQAGYNSPLHF	TGTGCCAGCAGCCAAGCAGGCTATAATTCACCCCTCCACTTT
TRBV19	TRBJ1-1	-	TRBD1	CATGTGGGWGTEAFF	TGTGCCACCGGGACAGGGGGCGGATGGGGCACTGAAGCTTTCTTT
TRBV6-5	TRBJ1-6	-	-	CASKEVYNSPLHF	TGTGCCAGCAAGGAGGTTTATAATTCACCCCTCCACTTT
TRBV7-2	TRBJ2-5	-	TRBD2	CASSGAGGPAGTQYF	TGTGCCAGCAGCGGAGCGGGGGGCCCCGCAGGGACCCAGTACTTC
TRBV25-1	TRBJ1-2	-	TRBD1	CASSVVGTGGEGYTF	TGTGCCAGCAGTGTCGTCGGGACAGGGGGAGAGGGCTACACCTTC
TRBV27	TRBJ2-2	-	TRBD1	CASSLLGQGAGELFF	TGTGCCAGCAGTTTATTAGGACAGGGGGCCGGGGAGCTGTTTTTT
TRBV7-2	TRBJ1-3	-	-	CASSRGPTGTIYF	TGTGCCAGCAGCAGGGGACCCACGGGGACCATATATTTT
TRBV28	TRBJ1-2	-	TRBD1	CASRETGGNRLNYGYTF	TGTGCCAGCAGGGAGACAGGGGGCAATAGGTTAAACTATGGCTACACCTTC
TRBV6-6	TRBJ2-7	-	TRBD1	CASSYSSRTGSYEQYF	TGTGCCAGCAGTTACTCGAGTAGGACAGGATCCTACGAGCAGTACTTC
TRBV19	TRBJ1-1	-	-	CASSSGRGTEAFF	TGTGCCAGTAGTTCAGGGAGGGGGACTGAAGCTTTCTTT
TRBV4-2	TRBJ1-6	once	-	CASSQFNNSPLHF	TGTGCCAGCAGCCAATTTAATAATTCACCCCTCCACTTT
TRBV11-2	TRBJ2-2	-	TRBD2	CASGGAAGAYTGELFF	TGTGCCAGCGGAGGGGCAGCGGGGGCCTACACCGGGGAGCTGTTTTTT
TRBV5-6	TRBJ2-3	-	-	CASSYPPGLPGTDTQYF	TGTGCCAGCAGCTACCCGCCAGGACTACCGGGGACAGATACGCAGTATTTT
TRBV9	TRBJ1-2	-	-	CASSVGQGYNYGYTF	TGTGCCAGCAGCGTCGGGCAGGGATATAACTATGGCTACACCTTC
TRBV3-1/TRBV3-2	TRBJ2-5	-	-	CASSQGPFTETQYF	TGTGCCAGCAGCCAGGGTCCCTTTACAGAGACCCAGTACTTC
TRBV7-3	TRBJ2-5	-	-	CASSPLVGGETQYF	TGTGCCAGCAGCCCGCTGGTAGGGGGAGAGACCCAGTACTTC
TRBV7-6	TRBJ2-7	-	TRBD1	CASSSGQGLEQYF	TGTGCCAGCAGTTCGGGACAGGGGCTCGAGCAGTACTTC
TRBV6-5	TRBJ2-3	-	-	CATGREPSSTDTQYF	TGTGCCACCGGGCGTGAGCCCTCTAGCACAGATACGCAGTATTTT
TRBV3-1/TRBV3-2	TRBJ1-3	-	-	CASSQVRLYGNTIYF	TGTGCCAGCAGCCAAGTAAGGCTTTATGGAAACACCATATATTTT
TRBV11-1	TRBJ2-5	-	-	CASSLVRGLGSETQYF	TGTGCCAGCAGCTTAGTTCGGGGCTTGGGGAGTGAGACCCAGTACTTC
TRBV9	TRBJ1-1	-	TRBD1	CASSEGGQEGSTNTEAFF	TGTGCCAGCAGCGAGGGAGGACAGGAAGGATCGACGAACACTGAAGCTTTCTTT
TRBV5-4	TRBJ2-5	-	-	CASSSTSQETQYF	TGTGCCAGCAGCTCTACGAGCCAAGAGACCCAGTACTTC
TRBV6-2/TRBV6-3	TRBJ2-7	-	-	CASSYSMPGNYEQYF	TGTGCCAGCAGTTACTCGATGCCCGGGAACTACGAGCAGTACTTC
TRBV28	TRBJ2-7	-	-	CASSFWARGGSYEQYF	TGTGCCAGCAGTTTTTGGGCCAGGGGCGGTTCCTACGAGCAGTACTTC
TRBV5-1	TRBJ1-2	once	-	CASSLNAGFTNYGYTF	TGCGCCAGCAGCTTGAATGCTGGGTTCACTAACTATGGCTACACCTTC
TRBV3-1/TRBV3-2	TRBJ1-5	-	-	CASSQSNSNQPQHF	TGTGCCAGCAGCCAATCCAACAGCAATCAGCCCCAGCATTTT
TRBV5-1	TRBJ2-7	-	-	CASSLLGNYEQYF	TGCGCCAGCAGCTTGTTGGGGAACTACGAGCAGTACTTC
TRBV9	TRBJ2-5	-	TRBD2	CASSVDPSGGKETQYF	TGTGCCAGCAGCGTAGATCCTAGCGGGGGTAAAGAGACCCAGTACTTC
TRBV12-5	TRBJ1-5	-	-	CASGLAPDQPQHF	TGTGCTAGTGGTTTGGCCCCCGATCAGCCCCAGCATTTT